This T cell receptor beta chain was obtained from a study of Ad26.COV2.S vaccination and SARS-CoV-2 variants (dated by TCRdb to the early 2020s). The study in broad terms: Donors in the vaccine arm were drawn from COV1001, a multicentre, randomized, double-blind, placebo-controlled phase I-IIa trial testing Ad26.COV2.S in healthy adults. Participants in the trial were split at random into five groups of five each, receiving low-dose or high-dose Ad26.COV2.S once or twice, or else placebo on both occasions. Ad26.COV2.S was administered intramuscularly at 5 x 10^10 or 1 x 10^11 viral particles, either as a single shot or as two shots given 56 days apart. The TCR-sequenced set comprised approximately 32 samples: around 20 Ad26.COV2.S vaccine recipients, 5 placebo recipients and 8 SARS-CoV-2 convalescent individuals. Throughout the experiments and outcome assessment, investigators stayed blinded to trial group allocation. TCRbeta repertoire sequencing served as the tool for gauging how specific and how broad the SARS-CoV-2-reactive T cell receptors were following Ad26.COV2.S vaccination. The study at large found these results: Non-spike TCR breadth was comparable between vaccine and placebo recipients, consistent with the vaccine containing only spike. Compared with placebo recipients, Ad26.COV2.S recipients showed higher spike-specific TCR breadth (P = 0.0014). Substantial breadth of spike-specific CD8+ and CD4+ T cell responses was reported after vaccination. The study was not powered to compare responses between vaccine doses or regimens. The authors noted that total T cell responses may have been underestimated by the TCR breadth and depth analyses.

According to the germline V gene, CDR1 reads SGHRS and CDR2 reads YFSETQ. From its cysteine to its phenylalanine, the CDR3 spans 13 amino acids. The read is trimmed to its CDR3 DNA, 39 bases read in frame from base 1. V and J lose 4 bases and 5 bases, and a span of 12 bases separates them. Reading the label with the study, this specimen's treatment or condition is: about 20 received Ad26.COV2.S at low or high dose, single or two shots; roughly five received placebo; per-sample allocation not given. Repertoires of vaccine and placebo recipients were sequenced from samples collected on day 63 after the first injection. Cohort 1b enrolled about two dozen adults aged 18-55 years at a single site in Boston, USA, between 29 July and 7 August 2020. Ad26.COV2.S consisted of a replication-incompetent adenovirus type 26 vector by which a prefusion-stabilized SARS-CoV-2 spike protein from the original Wuhan strain was expressed.

This clone was recorded once. The specificity of this receptor is unknown. Base qualities are not at hand, and no much larger clone is one base apart. The immunoSEQ Assay was the method used to sequence TCRbeta CDR3 regions. After extraction, genomic DNA underwent amplification by bias-controlled multiplex PCR, followed by high-throughput sequencing. Regarding the original processing steps: Collapsing and filtering of sequences were performed to quantify the absolute abundance of each unique TCRbeta CDR3 region. Usable DNA was measured by amplifying reference genes present in all nucleated cells, and TCRbeta template counts were normalized to that usable DNA to estimate T cell fraction. Repertoire TCRs were annotated as SARS-CoV-2-specific when V gene, CDR3 amino acid sequence and J gene were exactly matched to a known reactive TCR set. MIRA supplied the reference SARS-CoV-2 TCR set, which was filtered for enrichment in COVID-19-positive ImmuneCODE repertoires so that public or cross-reactive TCRs were removed. Using the MIRA antigens, annotated TCRs were further analysed by specific ORF or by position within an ORF. Breadth was defined as annotated unique rearrangements over total unique productive rearrangements; depth was the summed frequency of those rearrangements. Two-sided Wilcoxon rank-sum tests were applied when comparing TCR breadth between groups. TCRdb took over this immuneACCESS table, retaining in-frame rearrangements with V and J assigned. Such tables are incomplete; in checked studies, under half of the missing clones stem from an unresolved V gene, and the remainder is unexplained. Clonal size and the V and J genes are those of that table, whereas D and trimming came from the DNA. In this sample the table shows about 480,000 clones, around 88% of which occur a single time. 9.5% to 15% of the sample lies in the top ten.

This material consisted of peripheral blood, taken in a trial of Ad26.COV2.S vaccine versus placebo. The clonotype was recovered from a person aged 18-65 years who received the Ad26.COV2.S COVID-19 vaccine or a placebo. In this chain, TRBV5-1 is recombined with TRBJ1-1; the D region possibly corresponds to TRBD1 (5 bases align). The nucleotide sequence is given as TGCGCCAGCAGCGCCCTAGAGGGGACTGAAGCTTTCTTT. This translates into CASSALEGTEAFF.